These 2 T cell receptor beta chains share one sample of origin, sequenced in a study of identical twins (dated by TCRdb to the mid-2010s). Libraries were made using 5' RACE. The run used an Illumina HiSeq 2000. TCRdb trimmed the raw reads at Q25, called clones with MiXCR and kept productive beta chains. Every CDR3 protein is listed once, alongside the most common genes and DNA of its rows. Present in this sample are 470,000 or so distinct CDR3 sequences, 20% to 25% of which were seen just once. The top ten hold about 3% of the sample. These same data were also listed under a study on T cells expressing NK-cell markers.

What was sequenced was CD4+ T cells sorted from blood. The receptors stem from a woman aged 18-29 years in good health.

The chain carries TRBV20-1 and TRBJ2-7; 10 bases align to TRBD2. The CDR3 is made up of 15 amino acids. CDR1 DFQATT and CDR2 SNEGSKA come from the germline V gene (reference sequence). The V gene end was trimmed by 1 base and the J gene end by 9 bases; junction bases not matched to a gene: 12. The CDR3: CSARVPAGGLRGQYF. CDR3 nucleotides: TGCAGTGCTAGAGTCCCAGCGGGGGGGCTCCGGGGGCAGTACTTC.

The CDR3 protein is CASSRDGVGNSPLHF. The CDR3 nucleotides are TGTGCCAGCAGCCGCGATGGGGTTGGTAATTCACCCCTCCACTTT. This sequence joins TRBV3-1 and TRBJ1-6; the D is unclear. The CDR3 runs to 15 residues. The V end lost 4 bases, the J end lost 6 bases, and 13 bases lay between the germline ends. The germline gives CDR1 LGHDT, CDR2 YNNKEL (reference sequence). Looking up the rest from reference TRBV3-1 and TRBJ1-6 gives the full variable domain: DTAVSQTPKYLVTQMGNDKSIKCEQNLGHDTMYWYKQDSKKFLKIMFSYNNKELIINETVPNRFSPKSPDKAHLNLHINSLELGDSAVYFCASSRDGVGNSPLHFGNGTRLTVT.